This T cell receptor beta chain is from a study of cytomegalovirus exposure and HLA in healthy donors. The study, taken as a whole, reports: In an earlier analysis, in roughly 580 donors, most V segments appeared productive either ~90% or ~30% of the time. The classifier reportedly diagnosed cytomegalovirus status with high sensitivity and specificity.

This clone has only one observation. Antigen specificity is unknown. The trim removed 4 bases at V and 5 bases at J, leaving 8 bases unmatched. Germline values: CDR1 SQVTM, CDR2 ANQGSEA. CDR3 length: 14 residues. Amplification used 60 Vbeta primers and 13 Jbeta primers. In the original workflow: Approximately 9.9 million of 80 million to 85 million unique TCR beta chains were shared, per a later count. Sequencing was performed with immunoSEQ multiplex PCR; in TCRdb, only in-frame clones are kept and a portion is missing. The DNA was the basis for D and trimming; V, J and clone size are from that table. The data contain over 75,000 clones, around 64% of them seen just once; the ten biggest clones take up 2.1%.

The V call is TRBV29-1, the J call TRBJ1-1; 9 bases agree with TRBD1. The receptor was derived from a man between 25 and 39 years old in good health and CMV-seronegative. Input material: PBMCs. In DNA form, the CDR3 reads TGCAGCGTTGTCTTGATACAGGGGGCGACTGAAGCTTTCTTT. Residues: CSVVLIQGATEAFF.